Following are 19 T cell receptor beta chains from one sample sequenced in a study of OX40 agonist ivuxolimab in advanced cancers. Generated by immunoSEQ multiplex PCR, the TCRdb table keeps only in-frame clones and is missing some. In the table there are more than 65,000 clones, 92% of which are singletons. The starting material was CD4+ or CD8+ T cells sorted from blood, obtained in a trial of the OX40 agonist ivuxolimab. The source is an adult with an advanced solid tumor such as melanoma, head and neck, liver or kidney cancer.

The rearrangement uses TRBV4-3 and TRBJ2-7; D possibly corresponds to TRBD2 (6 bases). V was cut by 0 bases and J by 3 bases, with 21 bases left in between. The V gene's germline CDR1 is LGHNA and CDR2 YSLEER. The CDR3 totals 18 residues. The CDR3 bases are TGCGCCAGCAGCCAAGACGCGGAGGGCCCTGATTGGAGCTACGAGCAGTACTTC. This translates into CASSQDAEGPDWSYEQYF.

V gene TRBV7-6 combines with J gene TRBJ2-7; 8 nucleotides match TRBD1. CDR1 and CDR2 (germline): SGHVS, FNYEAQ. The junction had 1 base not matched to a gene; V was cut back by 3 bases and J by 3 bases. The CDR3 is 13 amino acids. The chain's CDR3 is CASSFGQGYEQYF. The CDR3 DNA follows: TGTGCCAGCAGCTTCGGACAGGGCTACGAGCAGTACTTC.

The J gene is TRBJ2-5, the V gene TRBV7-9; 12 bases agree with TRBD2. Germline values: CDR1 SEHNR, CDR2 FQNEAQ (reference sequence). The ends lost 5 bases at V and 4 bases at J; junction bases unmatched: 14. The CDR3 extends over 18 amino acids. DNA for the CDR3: TGTGCCAGCAGCCCCAGGGGGCTAGCGGGGGGGCCGGGAGAGACCCAGTACTTC. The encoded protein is CASSPRGLAGGPGETQYF.

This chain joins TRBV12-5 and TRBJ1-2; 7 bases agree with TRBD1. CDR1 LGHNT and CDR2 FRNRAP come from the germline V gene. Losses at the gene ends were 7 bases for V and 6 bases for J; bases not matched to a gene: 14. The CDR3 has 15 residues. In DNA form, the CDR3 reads TGTGCTAGTGAACGAGACCAGGGGGAAGGTGATGGCTACACCTTC. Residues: CASERDQGEGDGYTF.

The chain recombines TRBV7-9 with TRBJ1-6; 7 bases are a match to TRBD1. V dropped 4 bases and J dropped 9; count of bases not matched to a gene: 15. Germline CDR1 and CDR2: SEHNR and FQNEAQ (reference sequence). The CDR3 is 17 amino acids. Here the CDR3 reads CASSSTLRQGVISPLHF. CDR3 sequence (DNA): TGTGCCAGCAGCTCTACCCTGAGGCAGGGGGTGATTTCACCCCTCCACTTT. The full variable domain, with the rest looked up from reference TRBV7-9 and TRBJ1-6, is DTGVSQNPRHKITKRGQNVTFRCDPISEHNRLYWYRQTLGQGPEFLTYFQNEAQLEKSRLLSDRFSAERPKGSFSTLEIQRTEQGDSAMYLCASSSTLRQGVISPLHFGNGTRLTVT.

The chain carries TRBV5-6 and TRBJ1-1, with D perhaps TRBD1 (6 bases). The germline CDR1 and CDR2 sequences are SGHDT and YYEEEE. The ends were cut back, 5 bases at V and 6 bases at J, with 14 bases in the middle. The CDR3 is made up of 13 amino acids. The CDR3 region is CASRARGGPEAFF. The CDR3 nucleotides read TGTGCCAGCAGGGCAAGGGGGGGCCCTGAAGCTTTCTTT.

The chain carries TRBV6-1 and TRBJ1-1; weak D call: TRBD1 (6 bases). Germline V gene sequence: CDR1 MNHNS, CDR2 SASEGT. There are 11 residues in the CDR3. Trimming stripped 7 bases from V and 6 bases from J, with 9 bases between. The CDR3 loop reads CASNQGSEAFF. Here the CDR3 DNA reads TGTGCCAGCAATCAGGGGTCTGAAGCTTTCTTT.

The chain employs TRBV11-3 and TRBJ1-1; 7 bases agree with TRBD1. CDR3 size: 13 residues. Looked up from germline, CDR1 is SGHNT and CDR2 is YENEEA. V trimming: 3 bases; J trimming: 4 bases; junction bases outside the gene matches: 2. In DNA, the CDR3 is TGTGCCAGCAGCTTGGCAGGGGGCACTGAAGCTTTCTTT. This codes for CASSLAGGTEAFF.

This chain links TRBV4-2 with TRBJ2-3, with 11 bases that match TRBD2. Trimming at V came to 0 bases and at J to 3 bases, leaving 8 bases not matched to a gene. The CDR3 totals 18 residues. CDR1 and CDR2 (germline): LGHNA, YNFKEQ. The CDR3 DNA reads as TGTGCCAGCAGCCAAGAGGACTATAGCGGGGGGGCGACAGATACGCAGTATTTT. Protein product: CASSQEDYSGGATDTQYF.

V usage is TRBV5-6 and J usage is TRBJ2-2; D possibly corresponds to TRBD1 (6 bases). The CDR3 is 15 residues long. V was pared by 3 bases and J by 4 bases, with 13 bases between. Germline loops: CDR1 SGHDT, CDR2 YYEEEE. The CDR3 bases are TGTGCCAGCAGCTCCCGGGACATCATCACCGGGGAGCTGTTTTTT. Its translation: CASSSRDIITGELFF. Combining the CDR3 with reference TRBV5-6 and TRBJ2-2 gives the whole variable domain DAGVTQSPTHLIKTRGQQVTLRCSPKSGHDTVSWYQQALGQGPQFIFQYYEEEERQRGNFPDRFSGHQFPNYSSELNVNALLLGDSALYLCASSSRDIITGELFFGEGSRLTVL.

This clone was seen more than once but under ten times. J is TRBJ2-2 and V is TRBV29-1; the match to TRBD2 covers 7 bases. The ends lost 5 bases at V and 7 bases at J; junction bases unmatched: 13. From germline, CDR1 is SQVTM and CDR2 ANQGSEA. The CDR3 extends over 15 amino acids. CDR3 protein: CSVLGEGGSNGELFF. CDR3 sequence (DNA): TGCAGCGTTTTGGGGGAGGGAGGAAGCAACGGGGAGCTGTTTTTT.

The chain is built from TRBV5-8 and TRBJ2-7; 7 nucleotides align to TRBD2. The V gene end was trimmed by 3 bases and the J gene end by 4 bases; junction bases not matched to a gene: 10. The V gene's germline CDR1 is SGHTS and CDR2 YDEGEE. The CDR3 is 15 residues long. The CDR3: CASSSRPSGAYEQYF. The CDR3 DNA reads TGTGCCAGCAGCTCCCGGCCCAGCGGGGCTTACGAGCAGTACTTC.

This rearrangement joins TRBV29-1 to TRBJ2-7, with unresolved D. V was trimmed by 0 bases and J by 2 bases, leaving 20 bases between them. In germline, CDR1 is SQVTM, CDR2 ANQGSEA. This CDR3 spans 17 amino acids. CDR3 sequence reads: CSVEEAQEGPLAYEQYF. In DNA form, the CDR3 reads TGCAGCGTTGAAGAAGCACAAGAAGGCCCCCTGGCCTACGAGCAGTACTTC.

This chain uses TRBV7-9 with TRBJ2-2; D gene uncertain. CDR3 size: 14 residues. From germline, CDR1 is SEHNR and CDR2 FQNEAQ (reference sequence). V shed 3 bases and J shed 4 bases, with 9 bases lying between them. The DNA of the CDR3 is TGTGCCAGCAGCTTCCCATGGCTCACCGGGGAGCTGTTTTTT. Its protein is CASSFPWLTGELFF.

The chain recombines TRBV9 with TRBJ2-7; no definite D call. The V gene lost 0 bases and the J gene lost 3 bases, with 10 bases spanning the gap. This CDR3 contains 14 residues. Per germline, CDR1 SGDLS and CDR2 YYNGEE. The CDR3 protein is CASSVAAEDYEQYF. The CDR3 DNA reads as TGTGCCAGCAGCGTAGCGGCTGAGGACTACGAGCAGTACTTC.

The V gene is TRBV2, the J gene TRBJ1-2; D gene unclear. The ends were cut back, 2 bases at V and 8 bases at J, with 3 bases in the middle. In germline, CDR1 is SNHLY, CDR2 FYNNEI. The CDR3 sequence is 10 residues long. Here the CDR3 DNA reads TGTGCCAGCAGTGAAAAGGGCTACACCTTC. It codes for CASSEKGYTF.

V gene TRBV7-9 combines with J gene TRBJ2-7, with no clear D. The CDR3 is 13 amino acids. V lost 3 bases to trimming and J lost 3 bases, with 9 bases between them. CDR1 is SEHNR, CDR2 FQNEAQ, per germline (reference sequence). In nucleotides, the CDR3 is TGTGCCAGCAGCTTCGGGCAGAACTACGAGCAGTACTTC. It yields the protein CASSFGQNYEQYF.

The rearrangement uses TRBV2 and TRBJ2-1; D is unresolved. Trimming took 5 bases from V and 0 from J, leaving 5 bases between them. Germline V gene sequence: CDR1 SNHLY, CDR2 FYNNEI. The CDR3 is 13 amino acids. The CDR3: CASSQSSYNEQFF. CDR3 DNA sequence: TGTGCCAGCAGTCAGAGCTCCTACAATGAGCAGTTCTTC.

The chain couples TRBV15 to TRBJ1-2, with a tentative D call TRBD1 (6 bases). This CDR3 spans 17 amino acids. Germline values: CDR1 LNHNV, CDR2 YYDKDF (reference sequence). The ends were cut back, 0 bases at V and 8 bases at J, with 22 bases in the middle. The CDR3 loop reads CATSRDRGTVWAYGYTF. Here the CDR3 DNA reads TGTGCCACCAGCAGAGATAGGGGGACGGTTTGGGCCTACGGCTACACCTTC. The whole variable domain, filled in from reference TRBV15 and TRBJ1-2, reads DAMVIQNPRYQVTQFGKPVTLSCSQTLNHNVMYWYQQKSSQAPKLLFHYYDKDFNNEADTPDNFQSRRPNTSFCFLDIRSPGLGDTAMYLCATSRDRGTVWAYGYTFGSGTRLTVV.